This is a list of T cell receptor beta chains from one sample in a study of T cells in Graves' hyperthyroidism and ophthalmopathy. TCRdb ran MiXCR on the multiplex PCR reads and lists one entry per CDR3 protein. The sample yields approximately 400,000 distinct CDR3 sequences, approximately 19% seen once. The sequenced material came from blood. These receptors were obtained from a woman aged 18-29 years with Graves' hyperthyroidism. The CDR3 runs from the conserved cysteine through the conserved F or W. D genes are given only for firm matches. Clone size is given for some rows only: seen once, a few or many times, or a class if the clone is expanded.

>TRBJ1-5|NA|many|TRBV5-1
TGCGCCAGCAGCAAGGACCCCCATCAGCCCCAGCATTTT
CASSKDPHQPQHF
>TRBJ2-2|NA|many|TRBV5-1
TGCGCCAGCAGCTTGGCACAGGGCGGAACCGGGGAGCTGTTTTTT
CASSLAQGGTGELFF
>TRBJ1-5|NA|many|TRBV28
TGTGCCAGCAGTTCCGCAAATCAGCCCCAGCATTTT
CASSSANQPQHF
>TRBJ2-7|NA|many|TRBV20-1
TGCAGTGCTAGAGGTTTTCTAGCCCGGACATACGAGCAGTACTTC
CSARGFLARTYEQYF
>TRBJ2-7|NA|NA|TRBV7-6
TGTGCCAGCAGCTCAGATTTCTCCTACGAGCAGTACTTC
CASSSDFSYEQYF
>TRBJ2-7|TRBD2|many|TRBV20-1
TGCAGTGCTAGACACCGGACTAGCGGGTTCTACGAGCAGTACTTC
CSARHRTSGFYEQYF
>TRBJ2-5|TRBD1|many|TRBV12-3/TRBV12-4
TGTGCCAGCAGTCCCCGGGACAGTGGGGAGACCCAGTACTTC
CASSPRDSGETQYF
>TRBJ2-2|TRBD1|few|TRBV7-9
TGTGCCAGCAGCCGACAGGGGGAAACCGGGGAGCTGTTTTTT
CASSRQGETGELFF
>TRBJ1-5|NA|NA|TRBV19
TGTGCCAGTAGTACGGGGGTTAGCAATCAGCCCCAGCATTTT
CASSTGVSNQPQHF
>TRBJ1-1|NA|few|TRBV7-2
TGTGCCAGCAGCTTCCAGGGCCCCAGCACTGAAGCTTTCTTT
CASSFQGPSTEAFF
>TRBJ1-5|TRBD1|many|TRBV2
TGTGCCAGCAGTGGACAGGGGCTTCAGCCCCAGCATTTT
CASSGQGLQPQHF
>TRBJ1-1|NA|many|TRBV20-1
TGCAGTGCTAGAGATAAGGGTACTGAAGCTTTCTTT
CSARDKGTEAFF
>TRBJ2-2|NA|many|TRBV15
TGTGCCACCAGCAGACAGGGGGGAAACACCGGGGAGCTGTTTTTT
CATSRQGGNTGELFF
>TRBJ1-2|TRBD1|many|TRBV20-1
TGCAGTGCTGTCCGCAGGGGGACCAACTATGGCTACACCTTC
CSAVRRGTNYGYTF
>TRBJ1-5|NA|NA|TRBV25-1
TGTGCCAGCAGTGCCAGGGGACCGAGCAATCAGCCCCAGCATTTT
CASSARGPSNQPQHF
>TRBJ1-2|TRBD1|many|TRBV6-1
TGTGCCAGCAGGACAGGGGGCAGGGATGGCTACACCTTC
CASRTGGRDGYTF
>TRBJ2-6|NA|many|TRBV7-6
TGTGCCAGCAGCTCTCCAGGGGCTGGGGCCAACGTCCTGACTTTC
CASSSPGAGANVLTF
>TRBJ2-7|NA|many|TRBV28
TGTGCCAGCAGTCTTAGACCAACCACCTACGAGCAGTACTTC
CASSLRPTTYEQYF
>TRBJ2-5|NA|many|TRBV12-3/TRBV12-4
TGTGCCAGCAGTTCCCGCTACTTAGAAGAGACCCAGTACTTC
CASSSRYLEETQYF
>TRBJ2-7|NA|many|TRBV2
TGTGCCAGCAGGCCAACGACAGACTACGAGCAGTACTTC
CASRPTTDYEQYF
>TRBJ2-5|TRBD2|many|TRBV18
TGTGCCAGCTCACCATGGAGCGGGGGGGACCAAGAGACCCAGTACTTC
CASSPWSGGDQETQYF
>TRBJ1-3|NA|many|TRBV5-1
TGCGCCAGCAGCTTGGAGGGGAACGGAAACACCATATATTTT
CASSLEGNGNTIYF
>TRBJ2-5|NA|NA|TRBV3-1
TGTGCCAGCAGCCAATCTCAGACTTGGGGCCAAGAGACCCAGTACTTC
CASSQSQTWGQETQYF
>TRBJ1-5|NA|NA|TRBV5-1
TGCGCCAGCAGCTTGGGGACGGAAAGAAATCAGCCCCAGCATTTT
CASSLGTERNQPQHF
>TRBJ1-5|NA|many|TRBV6-1
TGTGCCAGCAGTGGCCGTGTGGGGGCGAGCAATCAGCCCCAGCATTTT
CASSGRVGASNQPQHF
>TRBJ1-1|NA|few|TRBV20-1
TGCAGTGCCCGGCGGGGGGACACTGAAGCTTTCTTT
CSARRGDTEAFF
>TRBJ1-2|NA|NA|TRBV27
TGTGCCAGCAGTTTATCGTTCTTGTTAGCTAACTATGGCTACACCTTC
CASSLSFLLANYGYTF
>TRBJ1-1|NA|many|TRBV4-1
TGCGCCAGCAGCCATGGGGGAGGTACTGAAGCTTTCTTT
CASSHGGGTEAFF
>TRBJ1-1|NA|many|TRBV29-1
TGCAGCGTAGAGAAGACCAGGGGTGATGCTGAAGCTTTCTTT
CSVEKTRGDAEAFF
>TRBJ2-5|TRBD1|many|TRBV20-1
TGCAGTGGGGCAGGGGGCTTGGAGACCCAGTACTTC
CSGAGGLETQYF
>TRBJ2-7|TRBD2|many|TRBV20-1
TGCAGTGCTAGAGACCCAGCGGGGGCCCGATACGAGCAGTACTTC
CSARDPAGARYEQYF